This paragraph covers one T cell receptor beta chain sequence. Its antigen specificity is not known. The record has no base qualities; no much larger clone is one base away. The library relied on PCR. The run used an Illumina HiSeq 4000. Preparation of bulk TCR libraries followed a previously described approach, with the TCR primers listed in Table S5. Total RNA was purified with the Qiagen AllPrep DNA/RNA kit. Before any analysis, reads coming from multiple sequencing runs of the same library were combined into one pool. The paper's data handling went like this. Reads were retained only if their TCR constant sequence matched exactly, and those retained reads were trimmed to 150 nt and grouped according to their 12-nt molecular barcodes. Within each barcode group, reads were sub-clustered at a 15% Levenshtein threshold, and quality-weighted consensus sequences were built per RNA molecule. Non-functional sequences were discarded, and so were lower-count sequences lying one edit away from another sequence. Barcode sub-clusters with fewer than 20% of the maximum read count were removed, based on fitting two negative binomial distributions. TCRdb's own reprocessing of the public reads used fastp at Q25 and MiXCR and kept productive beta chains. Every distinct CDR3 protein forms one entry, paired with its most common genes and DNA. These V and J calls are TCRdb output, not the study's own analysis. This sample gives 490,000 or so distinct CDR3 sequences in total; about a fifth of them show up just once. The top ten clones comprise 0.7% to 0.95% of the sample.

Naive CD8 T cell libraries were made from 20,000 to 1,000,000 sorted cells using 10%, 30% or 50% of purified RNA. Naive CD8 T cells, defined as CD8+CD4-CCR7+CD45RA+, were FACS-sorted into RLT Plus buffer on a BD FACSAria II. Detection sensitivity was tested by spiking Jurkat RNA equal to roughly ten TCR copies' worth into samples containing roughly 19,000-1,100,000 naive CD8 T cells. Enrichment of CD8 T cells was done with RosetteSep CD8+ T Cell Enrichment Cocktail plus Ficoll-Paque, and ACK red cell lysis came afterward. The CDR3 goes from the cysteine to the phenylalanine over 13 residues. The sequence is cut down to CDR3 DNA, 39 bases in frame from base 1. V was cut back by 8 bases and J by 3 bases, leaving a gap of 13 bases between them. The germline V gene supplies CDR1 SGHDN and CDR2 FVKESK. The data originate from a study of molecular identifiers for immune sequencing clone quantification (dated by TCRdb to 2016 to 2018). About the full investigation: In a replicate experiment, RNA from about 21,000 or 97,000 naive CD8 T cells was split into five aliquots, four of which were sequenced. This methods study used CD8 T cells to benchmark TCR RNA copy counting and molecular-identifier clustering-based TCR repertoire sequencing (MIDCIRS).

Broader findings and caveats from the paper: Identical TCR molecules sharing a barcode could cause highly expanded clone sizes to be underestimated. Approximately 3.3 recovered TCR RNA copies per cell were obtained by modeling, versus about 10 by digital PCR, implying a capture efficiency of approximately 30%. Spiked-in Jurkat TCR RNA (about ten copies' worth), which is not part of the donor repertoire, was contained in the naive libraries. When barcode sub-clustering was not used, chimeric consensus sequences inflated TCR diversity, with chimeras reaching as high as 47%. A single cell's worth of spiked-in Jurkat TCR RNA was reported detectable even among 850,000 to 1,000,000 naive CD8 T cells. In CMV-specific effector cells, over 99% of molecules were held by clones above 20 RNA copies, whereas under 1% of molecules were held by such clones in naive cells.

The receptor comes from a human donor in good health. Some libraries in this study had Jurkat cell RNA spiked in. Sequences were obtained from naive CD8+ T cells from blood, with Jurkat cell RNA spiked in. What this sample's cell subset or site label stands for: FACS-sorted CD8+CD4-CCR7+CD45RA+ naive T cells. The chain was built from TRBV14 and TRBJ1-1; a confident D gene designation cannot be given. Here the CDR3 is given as CASGAGGYTEAFF. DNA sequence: TGTGCCAGCGGCGCTGGCGGGTACACTGAAGCTTTCTTT.